The entry below gives a single T cell receptor (beta chain) sequence along with its context. Its antigen has not been determined. The input lacks base qualities; no much larger clone sits a single base away. Libraries were constructed by the immunoSEQ multiplex PCR assay. The multiplex PCR relied on a mix of 60 forward primers for TCR Vbeta segments and 13 reverse primers for TCR Jbeta segments. Amplification of the CDR3 region of rearranged TCR beta genes was performed with a multiplex PCR assay on genomic DNA. Amplified TCR beta libraries were sequenced as 87-base-pair reads on the Illumina HiSeq System. The paper's data handling went like this. In a later analysis, approximately 74 million unique TCR beta chains were counted across the roughly 670 repertoires, and roughly 11 million of these chains were shared by at least two donors. Raw reads were error-corrected and collapsed into unique sequences by a nearest-neighbor algorithm in which closely related sequences were merged to remove PCR and sequencing errors. Alignment of CDR3 sequences to IMGT reference sequences was used to assign V, D and J gene segments. For a sequence to be retained, a match of at least six nucleotides to both a V gene segment and a J gene segment was required. A rearrangement was called productive if the CDR3 had no stop codons and remained in frame with V and J, and every other rearrangement was called non-productive. CDR3 was defined according to IMGT convention as the region running from the second conserved V-encoded cysteine to the conserved J-encoded phenylalanine. The earlier analysis of some 580 of the donors excluded any sequence lacking an unambiguous match to a single V gene segment. An earlier analysis of just under 600 of the donors called V segments functional above 56.7% productive rearrangements and segregating when the between-donor standard deviation exceeded 5%. A statistical classification framework was developed to diagnose cytomegalovirus status using the catalog of TCR beta chain sequences. In a later analysis, V and J genes were assigned by comparing TCR nucleotide sequences against IMGT/GENE-DB human TR gene sequences. The TCRdist pipeline was used in a later analysis to assign CDR3 sequences and most-parsimonious VDJ recombination scenarios. In a later analysis, each TCR beta chain was defined by its CDR3 amino acid sequence together with its V-gene family, and reads lacking a unique V-gene family were excluded. As a way to deal with suspected cross-contamination and a sequencing artifact, a later analysis dropped approximately 570 nucleotide sequences that were highly shared and had low generation probability. For each public chain, a later analysis derived a clonal expansion index from normalized ranks of inferred template counts within each repertoire. In a later analysis, generation probabilities were computed with a VDJ recombination model fitted to out-of-frame rearrangements, and the resulting probabilities were checked against IGoR. In a later analysis, hypergeometric tests were used to score TCR-TCR, TCR-HLA and TCR-CMV co-occurrence, with a repertoire-size bias correction applied to TCR pairs. False discovery rates were estimated in a later analysis by permuting HLA or CMV assignments 20 times. In a later analysis, co-occurring TCRs were grouped with DBSCAN, and TCRdist sequence similarity was added when clustering was performed within HLA-allele-positive subsets. Co-occurrence clustering excluded repertoires with fewer than 30,000 or more than 120,000 public chains, plus five with anomalous nucleotide sharing. This is the immuneACCESS table as TCRdb keeps it, with only in-frame sequences that have V and J called. A part of the clones is gone; compared with another copy, unresolved V genes explain less than half, and the rest is unexplained. V, J and clone size are those of that table, while D and trimming were read from the DNA. The sample table shows 150,000 or so clones, and approximately 79% are seen once. The top ten clonotypes cover 0.5% to 0.85% of the sample.

The CDR3 has 19 amino acids, counting the end cysteine and phenylalanine. Only the CDR3 DNA is retained, 57 bases long and in frame from the first base. The trim is 2 bases for V and 1 base for J, with a gap of 23 bases between the germline ends. The germline V gene (reference sequence) provides CDR1 SEHNR and CDR2 FQNEAQ. The source of the sample is a study of cytomegalovirus exposure and HLA in healthy donors (dated by TCRdb to the late 2010s). In terms of the full investigation: An earlier analysis of about 530 of the donors reported approximately 300 Gb of sequence data and 95 million to 120 million unique TCR beta sequences obtained from about 179 million T cells. Approximately 310 gigabases of sequencing data and approximately 85 million unique TCR sequences were included in an early release covering around 600 HLA-typed donors. Of the 350 to 400 genotyped donors, approximately 83% fell in the genetic ancestry cluster associated with self-reported Caucasian donors. The aim of the study was to test whether cataloging public T cell receptors could identify signatures of past pathogen exposure. The study used immunosequencing to profile the T cell repertoires of several hundred subjects and linked those repertoires to cytomegalovirus serostatus. In addition to the first cohort of hundreds of subjects, a separate validation cohort of approximately 110 different subjects was used. To predict cytomegalovirus infection status, the study brought together high-throughput TCR immunosequencing, statistical association of individual TCRs with disease status, and machine learning. In a later analysis, previously published TCR beta repertoires from 550 to 750 donors were re-analyzed and high-resolution HLA genotyping was added so that TCR occurrence patterns could be studied. In the later analysis, no new phenotypic data were used to find candidate immune exposures; instead, reliance was placed on TCR beta sequences and their occurrence across donors. In an earlier analysis of roughly 600 of the donors, high-throughput TCR beta sequencing was used to judge whether each TCR beta V gene segment behaved as functional or pseudogenic. Alongside the repertoire data, information on donor age, sex, ethnicity and CMV serostatus was compiled. A later genetic analysis took genome-wide SNP genotypes for about three fifths of the 666 donors and used that subset as a discovery cohort. Every repertoire in the discovery cohort had been generated on one and the same sequencing platform. Class I and class II HLA loci were covered by the typing at four-digit resolution. Typing coverage differed by locus: A, B, C, DRB1 and DQB1 were typed in roughly 620-640 donors, DQA1 in 500 to 550, DPA1 in 600 to 610, and DPB1 in 450 to 490. Because of strong linkage in the cohort, roughly five DR-DQ haplotypes were treated as single units for association and clustering. Among a few hundred genotyped donors of the cohort, an average of 235,054 unique TCR beta nucleotide sequences were sequenced per donor, roughly a sixth of them non-productive. What the study reported, not specific to this receptor: According to a later analysis, TCR association rates differed among HLA loci, with DRB1 alleles showing the most associated TCRs and HLA-C alleles showing the fewest. In a later analysis, HLA-associated TCR beta chains showed more clonal expansion and lower generation probabilities than non-associated chains that were equally common. In vitro tests confirmed that three of the cytomegalovirus-associated TCR beta chains recognize cytomegalovirus antigens. The classifier was reported to diagnose cytomegalovirus status with high specificity and sensitivity in both the original cohort and the validation cohort. A further reported finding was that TCR beta sequences accurately predicted the HLA-A and HLA-B alleles for most subjects in the first cohort. Broadly in line with IMGT annotations, most TCR beta V segments showed up in productive rearrangements about 87% or about 30% of the time in an earlier analysis of 450 to 750 of the donors. Most TCR sequences were observed very rarely across donors, whereas some public TCRs were present in many individuals. The sequencing pipeline was judged likely to have produced a cluster of highly shared sequence variants as a technical artifact. The cohort was sequenced for TCR beta chains only, and without alpha or paired-chain data the features that could be detected were limited. In a later analysis, most CMV-associated TCR beta chains were found to appear HLA-restricted, with HLA associations seemingly driven largely by CMV exposure. Correlated functional status among segregating V segments might reflect linkage disequilibrium, but an unknown experimental factor could not be ruled out. Because HLA typing was missing for some donors at each locus, association tests included only the typed subset. The study listed 164 TCR beta chains as associated with cytomegalovirus. Some IMGT-functional V segments, including TRBV6-2 and TRBV6-3, could not be told apart with the 87-base-pair reads, so those segments were excluded. A later analysis reported that several top co-occurrence clusters appeared linked to parvovirus B19, influenza, CMV and Epstein-Barr virus. According to the authors, the approach could potentially be generalized to other disease states and immunological phenotypes. Compared with the approximately 670-donor mean, donors in an Asian-associated ancestry cluster had fewer N-insertions in productive TCRs, according to a later genetic analysis. CMV serostatus was the only immune exposure information available for the cohort. When HLA alleles, especially DR and DQ, strongly co-occurred, attributing TCR associations to individual alleles was difficult. V-gene and J-gene trimming of TCR beta chains was associated with a missense DCLRE1C variant in a later genetic analysis, and the association was replicated in an independent cohort. In a later analysis, over 15,000 TCR beta sequences were associated with specific HLA alleles at a false discovery rate of 0.05. Sequencing depth was assumed to be roughly uniform across donors in the presence/absence analyses, though that assumption may not hold. Because counts were too low, under 20 rarely observed V segments, including chromosome 9 orphons, were left out of the earlier analysis of approximately 580 of the donors.

The cohort comprised more than 550 healthy bone marrow donors. All cohort members were sampled while nominally healthy, although unrecorded immune exposures were likely present. The donor tested CMV seronegative and was one of the 352 seronegative cohort members. A peripheral blood sample was provided by each donor, and peripheral blood mononuclear cells were used for TCR beta sequencing. Genomic DNA was extracted from the blood cell samples with the Qiagen DNeasy Blood Extraction Kit. The receptor comes from a male donor in good health and CMV-seronegative. The V and J segments used are TRBV7-9 and TRBJ2-5, with TRBD2 tentatively as D gene (6 bases match). Material for sequencing was PBMCs. The DNA sequence is given as TGTGCCAGCAGCTTATTTGGGGCGGGGAAGCCGGGGCCCCAAGAGACCCAGTACTTC. Its protein product is CASSLFGAGKPGPQETQYF.